The 10 T cell receptor beta chains in this list originate from one sample, sequenced in a study of control samples from healthy donors and cancer patients. The table came from immunoSEQ multiplex PCR; TCRdb's copy has only in-frame clones and leaves some out. The sample holds 100,000 to 150,000 clones; around nine tenths are singletons and the top ten take about 5.5%. Sequences were obtained from blood. The source is a man aged 18 to 35 in good health.

The DNA of the CDR3 is TGTGCCAGCAGTACAGATATCGAGCGGGGCTACGAGCAGTACTTC. It translates to CASSTDIERGYEQYF. The chain uses TRBV6-5 and TRBJ2-7; 7 bases align to TRBD2. From germline, CDR1 is MNHEY and CDR2 SVGAGI. Trimming at V came to 5 bases and at J to 3 bases, leaving 10 bases not matched to a gene. CDR3 size: 15 residues.

The chain combines TRBV19 with TRBJ2-4; a weak D match, TRBD2 (6 bases). The length of the CDR3 is 13 residues. Trimming stripped 8 bases from V and 0 bases from J, with 8 bases between. Germline V gene sequence: CDR1 LNHDA, CDR2 SQIVND (reference sequence). CDR3 in amino acids: CASGDSAKNIQYF. Here the CDR3 DNA reads TGTGCCAGTGGGGACTCAGCCAAAAACATTCAGTACTTC. The whole variable domain, filled in from reference TRBV19 and TRBJ2-4, reads DGGITQSPKYLFRKEGQNVTLSCEQNLNHDAMYWYRQDPGQGLRLIYYSQIVNDFQKGDIAEGYSVSREKKESFPLTVTSAQKNPTAFYLCASGDSAKNIQYFGAGTRLSVL.

The chain uses TRBV5-1 and TRBJ1-1; 9 positions agree with TRBD1. The CDR3 sequence is 19 residues long. Trimming at V came to 3 bases and at J to 4 bases, leaving 19 bases not matched to a gene. CDR1 and CDR2 from the germline V gene are SGHRS and YFSETQ. The CDR3 sequence: CASSSGGLTPGTGTTEAFF. As DNA, the CDR3 is TGCGCCAGCAGCTCGGGGGGGTTAACTCCCGGGACAGGGACCACTGAAGCTTTCTTT. The variable domain in full, with the rest retrieved from reference TRBV5-1 and TRBJ1-1, is KAGVTQTPRYLIKTRGQQVTLSCSPISGHRSVSWYQQTPGQGLQFLFEYFSETQRNKGNFPGRFSGRQFSNSRSEMNVSTLELGDSALYLCASSSGGLTPGTGTTEAFFGQGTRLTVV.

The J gene is TRBJ2-7, the V gene TRBV27; D possibly corresponds to TRBD1 (6 bases). Per germline, CDR1 MNHEY and CDR2 SMNVEV (reference sequence). Trimming removed 2 bases from V and 5 bases from J, with 22 bases in between. The CDR3 extends over 17 amino acids. The CDR3 DNA sequence: TGTGCCAGCAGTTTACCCCCGGACAGTTCTACCGAGGACGAGCAGTACTTC. Its translation is CASSLPPDSSTEDEQYF.

This rearrangement joins TRBV27 to TRBJ1-1; tentative D call: TRBD1 (6 bases). The CDR3 sequence is 14 residues long. CDR1 MNHEY and CDR2 SMNVEV come from the germline V gene (reference sequence). V was pared by 3 bases and J by 4 bases, with 12 bases between. CDR3 region: CASSFKGGLTEAFF. DNA for the CDR3: TGTGCCAGCAGTTTTAAGGGGGGGCTCACTGAAGCTTTCTTT.

The gene calls are TRBV5-6 and TRBJ2-7; D remains ambiguous. The CDR3 loop spans 13 amino acids. V dropped 0 bases and J dropped 3 bases, with 7 bases sitting between them. The germline gives CDR1 SGHDT, CDR2 YYEEEE. This chain's CDR3 is CASSLARDYEQYF. The CDR3 DNA is TGTGCCAGCAGCTTGGCTAGGGACTACGAGCAGTACTTC. The entire variable domain, with the rest obtained from reference TRBV5-6 and TRBJ2-7, is as follows: DAGVTQSPTHLIKTRGQQVTLRCSPKSGHDTVSWYQQALGQGPQFIFQYYEEEERQRGNFPDRFSGHQFPNYSSELNVNALLLGDSALYLCASSLARDYEQYFGPGTRLTVT.

The V gene is TRBV11-1, the J gene TRBJ1-6; D remains unclear. The CDR3 spans 13 residues. Trimming cost V 1 base and J 9 bases, with 7 bases left between them. Germline CDR1 SGHAT, CDR2 FQDESV (reference sequence). The CDR3 loop is CASSLVRVSPLHF. CDR3 DNA: TGTGCCAGCAGCTTAGTGAGGGTTTCACCCCTCCACTTT.

This chain links TRBV7-9 with TRBJ1-6; TRBD1 might be the D (5 bases). Germline lookup yields CDR1 SEHNR and CDR2 FQNEAQ (reference sequence). The CDR3 runs 16 residues. V was clipped by 1 base and J by 11 bases, with 18 bases between them. The CDR3 sequence is CASSLEAFRAGTPLHF. The CDR3 bases are TGTGCCAGCAGCTTAGAGGCCTTCAGGGCTGGCACACCCCTCCACTTT.

This clone was picked up a small number of times. CDR3 amino acids: CASSHRSRNTEAFF. The CDR3 nucleotides are TGTGCCAGCAGCCATAGATCGAGGAACACTGAAGCTTTCTTT. The chain employs TRBV3-1 (or the pseudogene TRBV3-2) and TRBJ1-1; no clear D. Germline V gene data show CDR1 as LGHDT and CDR2 as YNNKEL (reference sequence). There are 14 residues in the CDR3. V shed 3 bases and J shed 1 base, with 9 bases lying between them.

V is TRBV12-3 or TRBV12-4 and J is TRBJ2-1; D is uncertain. This CDR3 has 12 amino acids. The V and J ends lost 2 bases and 8 bases respectively, with 7 bases between them. The CDR3 is CASSLRRYEQFF. The CDR3 coding sequence is TGTGCCAGCAGTTTAAGGCGGTATGAGCAGTTCTTC.